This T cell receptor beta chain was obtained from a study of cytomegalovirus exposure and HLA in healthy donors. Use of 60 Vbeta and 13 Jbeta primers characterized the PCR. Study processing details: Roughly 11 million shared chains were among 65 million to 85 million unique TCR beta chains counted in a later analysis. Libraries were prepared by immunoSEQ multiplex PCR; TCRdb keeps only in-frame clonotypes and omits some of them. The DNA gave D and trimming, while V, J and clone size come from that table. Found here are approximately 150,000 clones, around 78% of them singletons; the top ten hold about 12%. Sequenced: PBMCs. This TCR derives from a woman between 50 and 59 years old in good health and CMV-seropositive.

The CDR3 region is CAWEEASTDTQYF. In nucleotides, the CDR3 is TGTGCCTGGGAAGAAGCTAGCACAGATACGCAGTATTTT. This chain links TRBV30 with TRBJ2-3; D not certain. The V gene's germline CDR1 is GTSNPN and CDR2 SVGIG (reference sequence). The CDR3 contains 13 residues. The V gene lost 5 bases and the J gene lost 0 bases, with 9 bases spanning the gap.